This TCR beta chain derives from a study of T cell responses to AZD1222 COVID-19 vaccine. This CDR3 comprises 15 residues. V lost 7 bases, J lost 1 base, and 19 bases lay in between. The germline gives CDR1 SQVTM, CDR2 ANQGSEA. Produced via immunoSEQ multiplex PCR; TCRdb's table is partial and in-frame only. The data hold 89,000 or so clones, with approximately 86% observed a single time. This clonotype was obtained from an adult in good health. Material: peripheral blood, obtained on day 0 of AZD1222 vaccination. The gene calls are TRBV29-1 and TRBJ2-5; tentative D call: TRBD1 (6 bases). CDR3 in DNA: TGCAGCGCTATATACAGGGCCACGGTCCAAGAGACCCAGTACTTC. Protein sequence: CSAIYRATVQETQYF.